This T cell receptor beta chain was sequenced in a study of shared clonotypes between healthy human individuals. As regards this clone: Its specificity is not known.

Whole-study results and caveats: For naive CD4 cells, roughly 4.8% of clonotypes were shared across a handful of donors.

Investigators spread the genomic DNA of each subset evenly over several immunoSEQ plates. A 200 ng quantity of DNA, about 30,000 T cell genomes, went into the sorted-subset replicate PCRs. Using immunoSEQ multiplex PCR, the repertoire was profiled, and TCRdb retains in-frame clones only, with some absent. The table shows 850,000 to 1,200,000 clones, with under 80% occurring only once. The CDR3 contains 15 residues. With 6 bases removed from V and 5 bases from J, the gap between germline ends came to 19 bases. Germline loops: CDR1 MNHEY, CDR2 SVGAGI. This chain connects TRBV6-5 to TRBJ2-5, with D possibly being TRBD1 or TRBD2 (6 bases each). The source of this sequence is a man aged 18 to 30 in good health. The sample comprised memory CD4+ T cells sorted from blood. The subset: CD45RA-negative fraction. In nucleotides, the CDR3 is TGTGCCAGCAGGAGGGGGACTCCCCGGATGGAGACCCAGTACTTC. Its protein is CASRRGTPRMETQYF.